This section outlines one TCR beta chain sequence together with its context. This sample was taken from a study of blood T cell repertoires in COVID-19. Methods used by the authors: Estimates of nucleated cell counts were drawn from the amplification of reference gene primers. Assay: immunoSEQ multiplex PCR; the TCRdb copy retains only in-frame clones and omits some. The D gene and trimming were derived from the DNA, and the V and J assignments and clone size from that table. The table includes roughly 260,000 clones, around 90% detected once. Sequencing was carried out using PBMCs or T cells enriched from blood (not recorded which). The clonotype comes from a woman aged 25-40 years with acute COVID-19.

The CDR3 bases are TGCGCCAGCAAGGTGGCGGGAGTGGGTACCGGGGAGCTGTTTTTT. Its protein product is CASKVAGVGTGELFF. The chain uses TRBV4-1 and TRBJ2-2; 7 bases line up with TRBD2. V lost 7 bases and J lost 5; bases outside the gene matches: 10. The CDR3 sequence is 15 residues long. Germline V lookup: CDR1 MGHRA, CDR2 YSYEKL.